Listed below are T cell receptor beta chains from one sample, sequenced in a study of blood T cell repertoires in COVID-19. Here immunoSEQ multiplex PCR was the method, and the copy in TCRdb shows in-frame clones only, minus some. The sample shows over 350,000 clones, 85% to 90% of them seen only once. Sample: PBMCs or T cells enriched from blood (not recorded which). The receptor set was obtained from a woman aged 45-60 years who had recovered from COVID-19. The CDR3 runs from the conserved cysteine through the conserved F or W. A D gene is named only where the DNA matches it firmly. Size is omitted from some rows. Given values are once, few, many or a class for expanded clones.

d_call: .
clone_size: .
j_call: TRBJ2-2
v_call: TRBV28
cdr3_nt: TGTGCCAGCAGTTTCGGTAGCAACACCGGGGAGCTGTTTTTT
cdr3_aa: CASSFGSNTGELFF

d_call: .
clone_size: .
j_call: TRBJ2-1
v_call: TRBV3-1/TRBV3-2
cdr3_nt: TGTGCCAGCAGCCCCGGGGGGCTTGGGAACAATGAGCAGTTCTTC
cdr3_aa: CASSPGGLGNNEQFF

d_call: TRBD1
clone_size: .
j_call: TRBJ2-1
v_call: TRBV4-1
cdr3_nt: TGCGCCAGCAGCCGGGGACAGGCGTACAATGAGCAGTTCTTC
cdr3_aa: CASSRGQAYNEQFF

d_call: .
clone_size: .
j_call: TRBJ1-1
v_call: TRBV5-1
cdr3_nt: TGCGCCAGCACATCCGCCACAGGGAGTAGGTCTGGCACTGAAGCTTTCTTT
cdr3_aa: CASTSATGSRSGTEAFF

d_call: TRBD1
clone_size: .
j_call: TRBJ1-6
v_call: TRBV30
cdr3_nt: TGTGCCTGTTTACAGGGGCCTAAAGGCCTCAGCTCCTATAATTCACCCCTCCACTTT
cdr3_aa: CACLQGPKGLSSYNSPLHF

d_call: TRBD2
clone_size: .
j_call: TRBJ2-5
v_call: TRBV10-2
cdr3_nt: TGCGCCAGCAGTCCAGCGGGGGGGCGGTGGGAGACCCAGTACTTC
cdr3_aa: CASSPAGGRWETQYF

d_call: .
clone_size: .
j_call: TRBJ2-7
v_call: TRBV9
cdr3_nt: TGTGCCAGCAGCGAGGACGGGAACCGAGTCTACGAGCAGTACTTC
cdr3_aa: CASSEDGNRVYEQYF

d_call: TRBD2
clone_size: .
j_call: TRBJ2-5
v_call: TRBV30
cdr3_nt: TGTGCCAAACGAGCGGGGGGCCAAGAGACCCAGTACTTC
cdr3_aa: CAKRAGGQETQYF

d_call: .
clone_size: .
j_call: TRBJ1-2
v_call: TRBV7-8
cdr3_nt: TGTGCCAGCAGCTCCTCTTTCCCCAACTATGGCTACACCTTC
cdr3_aa: CASSSSFPNYGYTF

d_call: TRBD2
clone_size: .
j_call: TRBJ2-5
v_call: TRBV4-1
cdr3_nt: TGCGCCAGCAGCCAGGGCGTAACAGGGTTTAGCGGGGCCGGGTTTATGGAGACCCAGTACTTC
cdr3_aa: CASSQGVTGFSGAGFMETQYF

d_call: .
clone_size: .
j_call: TRBJ1-6
v_call: TRBV5-6
cdr3_nt: TGTGCCAGCAGCTTCTTCGGGGGGGTGACACCTTCACCCCTCCACTTT
cdr3_aa: CASSFFGGVTPSPLHF

d_call: .
clone_size: .
j_call: TRBJ1-4
v_call: TRBV3-1/TRBV3-2
cdr3_nt: TGTGCCAGCAGCCAATATAGGCAGGCTAATGAAAAACTGTTTTTT
cdr3_aa: CASSQYRQANEKLFF

d_call: TRBD2
clone_size: .
j_call: TRBJ2-7
v_call: TRBV28
cdr3_nt: TGTGCCAGCAGTCCACAGACTTCTAGCGGGGGGCCCCACGAGCAGTACTTC
cdr3_aa: CASSPQTSSGGPHEQYF

d_call: TRBD1
clone_size: few
j_call: TRBJ1-6
v_call: TRBV4-1
cdr3_nt: TGCGCCAGCAGCCATCAACACCCTGGACAGGAGAGAAGCGGTAATTCACCCCTCCACTTT
cdr3_aa: CASSHQHPGQERSGNSPLHF

d_call: .
clone_size: .
j_call: TRBJ2-5
v_call: TRBV11-1
cdr3_nt: TGTGCCAGCAGCTTAGGGCATGGAGAGACCCAGTACTTC
cdr3_aa: CASSLGHGETQYF

d_call: .
clone_size: .
j_call: TRBJ2-7
v_call: TRBV6-5
cdr3_nt: TGTGCCAGCAGGCAGGTTTACGAGCAGTACTTC
cdr3_aa: CASRQVYEQYF

d_call: TRBD1
clone_size: once
j_call: TRBJ2-2
v_call: TRBV27
cdr3_nt: TGTGCCAGCAGTTTAAAGGGGGCTGGCGGGGAGCTGTTTTTT
cdr3_aa: CASSLKGAGGELFF

d_call: TRBD2
clone_size: .
j_call: TRBJ2-7
v_call: TRBV2
cdr3_nt: TGTGCCAGCAGCCTTAGCGGGACATCTTTTGGGCAGTACTTC
cdr3_aa: CASSLSGTSFGQYF

d_call: TRBD2
clone_size: few
j_call: TRBJ2-2
v_call: TRBV10-3
cdr3_nt: TGTGCCATCAGGCTAGCGGGGGTCTCCGGGGAGCTGTTTTTT
cdr3_aa: CAIRLAGVSGELFF

d_call: .
clone_size: once
j_call: TRBJ1-6
v_call: TRBV7-2
cdr3_nt: TGTGCCAGCAGCTCCCTCATTGGGAGTTCACCCCTCCACTTT
cdr3_aa: CASSSLIGSSPLHF

d_call: .
clone_size: few
j_call: TRBJ1-4
v_call: TRBV9
cdr3_nt: TGTGCCAGCAGCGGCGGAGACAGTTTAATTAACGAAAAACTGTTTTTT
cdr3_aa: CASSGGDSLINEKLFF

d_call: .
clone_size: .
j_call: TRBJ1-1
v_call: TRBV4-2
cdr3_nt: TGTGCCAGCAGCCCAGGGACTATGTGGAACACTGAAGCTTTCTTT
cdr3_aa: CASSPGTMWNTEAFF

d_call: .
clone_size: .
j_call: TRBJ1-6
v_call: TRBV12-2
cdr3_nt: TGTGCAAGTCGCTTAGCGCCAATAACCCCAGGGCCATACAATAATTCACCCCTCCACTTT
cdr3_aa: CASRLAPITPGPYNNSPLHF

d_call: .
clone_size: .
j_call: TRBJ2-5
v_call: TRBV4-3
cdr3_nt: TGCGCCAGCAGCCAAGACAGGGCGCCTATTACCCAGTACTTC
cdr3_aa: CASSQDRAPITQYF

d_call: .
clone_size: .
j_call: TRBJ1-4
v_call: TRBV5-4
cdr3_nt: TGTGCCAGCAGCTCTCAAGGGAGGGGGAAGCGTGAAAAACTGTTTTTT
cdr3_aa: CASSSQGRGKREKLFF

d_call: TRBD1
clone_size: .
j_call: TRBJ1-2
v_call: TRBV5-1
cdr3_nt: TGCGCCAGCAGCGAACAGGGGGCGACCTCGTATGGCTACACCTTC
cdr3_aa: CASSEQGATSYGYTF

d_call: .
clone_size: .
j_call: TRBJ1-3
v_call: TRBV6-5
cdr3_nt: TGTGCCAGCAGACCACGCAGGGAATCTGGAAACACCATATATTTT
cdr3_aa: CASRPRRESGNTIYF

d_call: TRBD1
clone_size: .
j_call: TRBJ2-2
v_call: TRBV24-1
cdr3_nt: TGTGCCACCAGTGTAACACCGGGACAGGGCTTGACCGGGGAGCTGTTTTTT
cdr3_aa: CATSVTPGQGLTGELFF

d_call: TRBD2
clone_size: .
j_call: TRBJ2-1
v_call: TRBV9
cdr3_nt: TGTGCCAGCAGCGTAAGGGATAGCGGGAGCTCCTACAATGAGCAGTTCTTC
cdr3_aa: CASSVRDSGSSYNEQFF

d_call: .
clone_size: .
j_call: TRBJ2-2
v_call: TRBV11-3
cdr3_nt: TGTGCCAGCAGCTCTCTCGGCGGGGAGCTGTTTTTT
cdr3_aa: CASSSLGGELFF

d_call: .
clone_size: .
j_call: TRBJ2-5
v_call: TRBV12-3/TRBV12-4
cdr3_nt: TGTGCCAGCAGTTTAGTTCGAGAGACCCAGTACTTC
cdr3_aa: CASSLVRETQYF

d_call: .
clone_size: .
j_call: TRBJ2-7
v_call: TRBV9
cdr3_nt: TGTGCCAGCAGCGCTACCTGGGAGGAGCAGTACTTC
cdr3_aa: CASSATWEEQYF

d_call: .
clone_size: .
j_call: TRBJ2-3
v_call: TRBV5-1
cdr3_nt: TGCGCCAGCAGCGTGATCCTTGCGGATACGCAGTATTTT
cdr3_aa: CASSVILADTQYF

d_call: .
clone_size: .
j_call: TRBJ1-3
v_call: TRBV3-1/TRBV3-2
cdr3_nt: TGTGCCAGCAGCCAAGGACCGATCAGGGTCTCTGGAAACACCATATATTTT
cdr3_aa: CASSQGPIRVSGNTIYF

d_call: TRBD1
clone_size: .
j_call: TRBJ1-4
v_call: TRBV27
cdr3_nt: TGTGCCAGCCCTACCGGACAGGGGGCCAAGGCTGGTAATTCTGCAACTAATGAAAAACTGTTTTTT
cdr3_aa: CASPTGQGAKAGNSATNEKLFF

d_call: .
clone_size: once
j_call: TRBJ2-2
v_call: TRBV15
cdr3_nt: TGTGCCACCAGCAGACTCCCTTCGGTTGCGGCCGGGGAGCTGTTTTTT
cdr3_aa: CATSRLPSVAAGELFF

d_call: .
clone_size: .
j_call: TRBJ1-1
v_call: TRBV7-3
cdr3_nt: TGTGCCAGCAGCTTAGAACGTGGGGCTCGGGCTTTCTTT
cdr3_aa: CASSLERGARAFF

d_call: TRBD1
clone_size: .
j_call: TRBJ1-4
v_call: TRBV4-1
cdr3_nt: TGCGCCAGCAGCCGACAGCCGGGACAGGGTCGATCGGAAAAACTGTTTTTT
cdr3_aa: CASSRQPGQGRSEKLFF

d_call: TRBD1
clone_size: .
j_call: TRBJ1-6
v_call: TRBV5-8
cdr3_nt: TGTGCCAGCAGCCGGGGACAGCTTAATTCACCCCTCCACTTT
cdr3_aa: CASSRGQLNSPLHF

d_call: .
clone_size: .
j_call: TRBJ1-2
v_call: TRBV28
cdr3_nt: TGTGCCAGCAGCCCTTACAGGGTAGTGCGGGACTATGGCTACACCTTC
cdr3_aa: CASSPYRVVRDYGYTF

d_call: .
clone_size: .
j_call: TRBJ1-1
v_call: TRBV6-2/TRBV6-3
cdr3_nt: TGTGCCAGCAGTGGGGGCGGATTCTGGAGCACTGAAGCTTTCTTT
cdr3_aa: CASSGGGFWSTEAFF

d_call: .
clone_size: .
j_call: TRBJ2-7
v_call: TRBV5-8
cdr3_nt: TGTGCCAGCAGCGAAACAGGGCAACTCTCCTACGAGCAGTACTTC
cdr3_aa: CASSETGQLSYEQYF

d_call: TRBD1
clone_size: .
j_call: TRBJ1-3
v_call: TRBV7-9
cdr3_nt: TGTGCCAGCAGCTTAGTCGACAGGGCTGGAAACACCATATATTTT
cdr3_aa: CASSLVDRAGNTIYF

d_call: .
clone_size: .
j_call: TRBJ1-4
v_call: TRBV6-5
cdr3_nt: TGTGCCAGCAGTTATTTGAGTGGGGGGGAAAAACTGTTTTTT
cdr3_aa: CASSYLSGGEKLFF

d_call: .
clone_size: .
j_call: TRBJ1-5
v_call: TRBV28
cdr3_nt: TGTGCCAGCAGTTTAGTCCCCGTTCAGCCCCAGCATTTT
cdr3_aa: CASSLVPVQPQHF

d_call: .
clone_size: .
j_call: TRBJ2-7
v_call: TRBV6-2/TRBV6-3
cdr3_nt: TGTGCCAGCAGTTACTCTATCCCAGGGTCTGAGCAGTACTTC
cdr3_aa: CASSYSIPGSEQYF

d_call: TRBD1
clone_size: .
j_call: TRBJ1-6
v_call: TRBV28
cdr3_nt: TGTGCCAGCATCCGGACAGGGGGCAATGGTTCACCCCTCCACTTT
cdr3_aa: CASIRTGGNGSPLHF

d_call: TRBD2
clone_size: .
j_call: TRBJ2-1
v_call: TRBV30
cdr3_nt: TGTGCCTGGACTGCACTCCCGGGGGGTGAGCAGTTCTTC
cdr3_aa: CAWTALPGGEQFF

d_call: .
clone_size: .
j_call: TRBJ1-6
v_call: TRBV18
cdr3_nt: TGTGCCAGCTCACAACAGGATTCACCCCTCCACTTT
cdr3_aa: CASSQQDSPLHF

d_call: TRBD1
clone_size: .
j_call: TRBJ1-4
v_call: TRBV28
cdr3_nt: TGTGCCAGCAGTTCCGTACAGGGGCTTAGTGAAAAACTGTTTTTT
cdr3_aa: CASSSVQGLSEKLFF

d_call: TRBD1
clone_size: .
j_call: TRBJ1-5
v_call: TRBV30
cdr3_nt: TGTGCCTGGAGACAGGGGGCCGGCAATCAGCCCCAGCATTTT
cdr3_aa: CAWRQGAGNQPQHF

d_call: TRBD2
clone_size: .
j_call: TRBJ2-2
v_call: TRBV7-9
cdr3_nt: TGTGCCCATAGCGGGGGAACCGGGGAGCTGTTTTTT
cdr3_aa: CAHSGGTGELFF

d_call: .
clone_size: .
j_call: TRBJ1-2
v_call: TRBV6-5
cdr3_nt: TGTGCCAGCAGTCTACAGTTTCCCGCCTATGGCTACACCTTC
cdr3_aa: CASSLQFPAYGYTF

d_call: .
clone_size: .
j_call: TRBJ1-1
v_call: TRBV3-1/TRBV3-2
cdr3_nt: TGTGCCAGCAGCCAAGTGCGTCGGGAAAAAGGAGGTGAAGCTTTCTTT
cdr3_aa: CASSQVRREKGGEAFF

d_call: .
clone_size: .
j_call: TRBJ2-2
v_call: TRBV4-1
cdr3_nt: TGCGCCAGCAGCCACCTTGGGGCCGACACCGGGGAGCTGTTTTTT
cdr3_aa: CASSHLGADTGELFF

d_call: .
clone_size: .
j_call: TRBJ1-1
v_call: TRBV18
cdr3_nt: TGTGCCAGCGCGGACAGCGTGAACACTGAAGCTTTCTTT
cdr3_aa: CASADSVNTEAFF

d_call: .
clone_size: once
j_call: TRBJ1-5
v_call: TRBV30
cdr3_nt: TGTGCCTGGAGTAAAGACAGCGCCGATCAGCCCCAGCATTTT
cdr3_aa: CAWSKDSADQPQHF

d_call: .
clone_size: .
j_call: TRBJ1-2
v_call: TRBV5-5
cdr3_nt: TGTGCCAGCACCTCAATCCCAGGGCCTAACTATGGCTACACCTTC
cdr3_aa: CASTSIPGPNYGYTF

d_call: .
clone_size: .
j_call: TRBJ2-1
v_call: TRBV21-1
cdr3_nt: TGTGCCAGCAGCAAAGGAAGCTTTTTCGTCTTC
cdr3_aa: CASSKGSFFVF

d_call: .
clone_size: .
j_call: TRBJ1-4
v_call: TRBV11-1
cdr3_nt: TGTGCCAGCAGCCCGCAGGGAATGGGGGAAAAACTGTTTTTT
cdr3_aa: CASSPQGMGEKLFF